The T cell receptor beta chain under discussion was sequenced for a study of T cells in Graves' hyperthyroidism and ophthalmopathy. Clinical symptoms, serum thyroxine and TRAb, thyroid ultrasound and orbital computed tomography together formed the diagnostic basis. RNA transcripts gave rise to amplified TCR beta CDR3 regions. Primed by the HTBI set, a first-round RT-PCR was run on the TCR CDR3. TCRdb processed the multiplex PCR reads anew with MiXCR; each CDR3 protein has one entry. Of 95,000 to 100,000 distinct CDR3 sequences detected, around 50% appear once; the ten largest clones hold 27%. V shed 6 bases and J shed 6 bases, with 15 bases lying between them. This CDR3 spans 12 amino acids. Per germline, CDR1 SQVTM and CDR2 ANQGSEA. This clonotype was seen a single time. The missing conserved phenylalanine or tryptophan at the end of this CDR3 makes a read error likely.

The genes are TRBV29-1 and TRBJ2-7; possibly TRBD1 or TRBD2 for D (6 bases each). Sequencing was done on a sample of blood. The sequence came from a woman aged 40 to 50 with Graves' hyperthyroidism. The CDR3 spells CSVRVGGGEQYL. The CDR3 nucleotides are TGCAGCGTACGGGTCGGAGGGGGCGAGCAGTACCTC.